These T cell receptor beta chains were read from a single sample in a study of T-cell reconstitution after alpha-beta-depleted transplantation in children. TCRdb reprocessed the PCR reads with MiXCR, giving one entry per CDR3 protein. The table includes approximately 520,000 distinct CDR3 sequences, 30% to 35% detected once. The starting material was PBMCs from the stem cell graft donor, obtained from the stem cell graft. Receptors were obtained from a human donor who donated a stem cell graft to a child with aplastic anemia. The CDR3 runs from the conserved cysteine through the conserved F or W.

V gene: TRBV29-1
J gene: TRBJ1-1
CDR3 protein: CSADPPSGEAFF

V gene: TRBV20-1
J gene: TRBJ2-2
CDR3 protein: CSARGDTGELFF

V gene: TRBV20-1
J gene: TRBJ1-1
CDR3 protein: CSAGEGAGLNTEAFF

V gene: TRBV7-6
J gene: TRBJ1-1
CDR3 protein: CASSQSGGMMNTEAFF

V gene: TRBV9
J gene: TRBJ1-5
CDR3 protein: CASSVGTVNQPQHF

V gene: TRBV21-1
J gene: TRBJ2-1
CDR3 protein: CASTGHYNDQFF

V gene: TRBV12-3/TRBV12-4
J gene: TRBJ1-5
CDR3 protein: CASSLGPGRGNQPQHF

V gene: TRBV6-2/TRBV6-3
J gene: TRBJ2-1
CDR3 protein: CASNPRVFNEQFF

V gene: TRBV7-9
J gene: TRBJ2-1
CDR3 protein: CASSLGLIAGGDNEQFF

V gene: TRBV5-1
J gene: TRBJ2-7
CDR3 protein: CASSGGQGEASEQYF

V gene: TRBV28
J gene: TRBJ1-1
CDR3 protein: CASSLFTKTEAFF

V gene: TRBV29-1
J gene: TRBJ2-1
CDR3 protein: CSVTGNEQFF

V gene: TRBV21-1
J gene: TRBJ2-1
CDR3 protein: CASTSGILCSYNEQFF

V gene: TRBV10-3
J gene: TRBJ1-5
CDR3 protein: CAISPRGDNQPQHF

V gene: TRBV15
J gene: TRBJ2-5
CDR3 protein: CATSSGLAGGTQETQYF

V gene: TRBV12-5
J gene: TRBJ2-5
CDR3 protein: CASGSGQGPQETQYF

V gene: TRBV28
J gene: TRBJ2-5
CDR3 protein: CASSRSHSQKTQYF